This T cell receptor beta chain was retrieved from a study of high-grade serous ovarian cancer treatment subgroups (dated by TCRdb to about 2021). Broadly, across the study: On average, sequencing produced about 15,000 reads and over 7,000 unique TCR beta rearrangements for each sample. Under a laparoscopic triage algorithm, patients with high-grade serous ovarian cancer were grouped by complete gross resection or by neoadjuvant chemotherapy response, and the study profiled the TCR beta repertoires of these patients. A cohort of some 30 patients was included: around ten with no residual disease after primary surgery (R0), around ten who were excellent NACT responders, and around ten who were poor NACT responders. Each patient contributed one primary tumor and two metastatic tumor samples, giving under 95 samples in total.

From a lookup of the germline V gene (reference sequence), CDR1 and CDR2 are LNHNV and YYDKDF. Reading from cysteine to phenylalanine, the CDR3 counts 15 amino acids. Here the CDR3 DNA is all that survives: 45 bases in frame from base 1. Relative to germline, V is 0 bases shorter and J is 5 bases shorter, with 11 bases between their ends. As for this clone: Its antigen has not been determined. Base qualities are not recorded, but no much larger clone differs from it by a single base.

Findings and caveats that apply to the study as a whole: Neoantigen level correlated positively with TCR clonal relatedness, and copy number variation and mutation load from whole-genome sequencing showed a positive trend with TCR clonal relatedness. Repertoire similarity between tumors of the same patient ranged about 0.11 to 0.79, whereas almost no similarity was seen between different patients. The TCR repertoire analyses centered on CDR3, and CDR1 and CDR2 were not analyzed. Bulk tumor TCR sequencing lacked spatial information, limiting insight into HGSC tumor complexity and diversity.

The 85 to 100 tumor samples underwent high-throughput TCR profiling with ImmunoSEQ. The original pipeline was this. The repertoire diversity metrics included richness (unique productive sequences), clonality, evenness and relatedness, and the Bhattacharyya coefficient was used to measure similarity between samples. A sensitivity analysis that removed TCRs with fewer than two reads produced consistent conclusions. As stored in TCRdb, this immuneACCESS dataset retains in-frame rearrangements with V and J assigned. A fraction of the clones does not appear; measured against another copy, unresolved V genes explain less than half of the discrepancy, and the remainder lacks a known reason. That table furnishes V, J and clone size, whereas the DNA furnished D and trimming. Counted in this sample were about 12,000 clones; 88% of them appeared once. The ten largest clonotypes hold under 3.5% of the sample.

Tumor samples were collected prior to definitive surgery or chemotherapy. Genomic DNA was extracted by the MD Anderson Biospecimen Extraction Resource, and TCR sequencing was done by the MD Anderson Cancer Genomics Laboratory. This clonotype was sampled from a human donor with high-grade serous ovarian cancer. This chain joins TRBV15 to TRBJ1-5; the best D guess is TRBD1, with 5 bases matching. Material for sequencing was tumor tissue. The DNA sequence is as follows: TGTGCCACCAGCAGAGATGGGCAGGGATATCAGCCCCAGCATTTT. Its protein is CATSRDGQGYQPQHF. Outside the CDR3, residues come from the reference TRBV15 and TRBJ1-5 proteins, so the full variable domain is: DAMVIQNPRYQVTQFGKPVTLSCSQTLNHNVMYWYQQKSSQAPKLLFHYYDKDFNNEADTPDNFQSRRPNTSFCFLDIRSPGLGDTAMYLCATSRDGQGYQPQHFGDGTRLSIL.